This is a list of T cell receptor beta chains from one sample in a study of T cell repertoires in cytomegalovirus infection. TCRdb itself ran the reads through MiXCR, one entry per CDR3 protein. Of hundreds of thousands of distinct CDR3 sequences in the sample, 29% are singletons; the top ten hold 20%. Their specific antigens are unknown. The sequences come from cultured PBMCs, collected from culture after CMV antigen stimulation. The receptor set was obtained from a human donor in good health (CMV status not recorded). Some clones in this sample may be carry-over from other donors' samples. The CDR3 runs from the conserved cysteine through the conserved F or W. D genes are given only for firm matches. Clone size, where shown, is once, few, many, or a class for clones that have expanded.

clone_size: NA; d_call: NA; cdr3_length: 13; v_call: TRBV27; j_call: TRBJ1-1; cdr3_aa: CASTNSRGTEAFF; cdr3_nt: TGTGCCAGCACTAATTCCCGGGGGACTGAAGCTTTCTTT
clone_size: NA; d_call: TRBD1; cdr3_length: 15; v_call: TRBV7-2; j_call: TRBJ2-5; cdr3_aa: CASSLAQGVKETQYF; cdr3_nt: TGTGCCAGCAGCTTAGCGCAGGGGGTAAAAGAGACCCAGTACTTC
clone_size: few; d_call: NA; cdr3_length: 14; v_call: TRBV7-8; j_call: TRBJ1-6; cdr3_aa: CASSLIIMGSPLHF; cdr3_nt: TGTGCCAGCAGCTTGATAATTATGGGTTCACCCCTCCACTTT
clone_size: NA; d_call: NA; cdr3_length: 13; v_call: TRBV6-1; j_call: TRBJ1-1; cdr3_aa: CASSPDQNTEAFF; cdr3_nt: TGTGCCAGCAGCCCCGACCAGAACACTGAAGCTTTCTTT
clone_size: NA; d_call: TRBD1; cdr3_length: 15; v_call: TRBV4-1; j_call: TRBJ1-4; cdr3_aa: CASSQGDRESEKLFF; cdr3_nt: TGCGCCAGCAGCCAGGGGGACAGGGAATCCGAAAAACTGTTTTTT
clone_size: NA; d_call: NA; cdr3_length: 12; v_call: TRBV19; j_call: TRBJ2-1; cdr3_aa: CASSIYRDEQFF; cdr3_nt: TGTGCCAGTAGTATATATAGGGATGAGCAGTTCTTC
clone_size: many; d_call: TRBD1; cdr3_length: 16; v_call: TRBV7-2; j_call: TRBJ2-7; cdr3_aa: CASSARTGLVRREQYF; cdr3_nt: TGTGCCAGCAGCGCCCGGACAGGCCTCGTGCGGCGGGAGCAGTACTTC
clone_size: few; d_call: NA; cdr3_length: 14; v_call: TRBV6-6; j_call: TRBJ2-3; cdr3_aa: CAMKQGQSTDTQYF; cdr3_nt: TGTGCCATGAAGCAGGGGCAAAGCACAGATACGCAGTATTTT
clone_size: few; d_call: NA; cdr3_length: 13; v_call: TRBV19; j_call: TRBJ1-1; cdr3_aa: CASSMLSGTEAFF; cdr3_nt: TGTGCCAGTAGTATGTTATCGGGGACTGAAGCTTTCTTT
clone_size: few; d_call: NA; cdr3_length: 15; v_call: TRBV6-1; j_call: TRBJ1-5; cdr3_aa: CASSVREEYNQPQHF; cdr3_nt: TGTGCCAGCAGCGTGCGAGAGGAGTATAATCAGCCCCAGCATTTT
clone_size: NA; d_call: NA; cdr3_length: 13; v_call: TRBV7-9; j_call: TRBJ1-1; cdr3_aa: CASSLVAADEAFF; cdr3_nt: TGTGCCAGCAGCTTAGTAGCGGCGGATGAAGCTTTCTTT
clone_size: few; d_call: NA; cdr3_length: 14; v_call: TRBV6-5; j_call: TRBJ1-1; cdr3_aa: CASSHPEGVTEAFF; cdr3_nt: TGTGCCAGCAGTCACCCTGAGGGGGTTACTGAAGCTTTCTTT
clone_size: NA; d_call: TRBD1; cdr3_length: 12; v_call: TRBV2; j_call: TRBJ2-3; cdr3_aa: CASTTGVDTQYF; cdr3_nt: TGTGCCTCCACTACAGGGGTAGATACGCAGTATTTT
clone_size: many; d_call: NA; cdr3_length: 14; v_call: TRBV7-2; j_call: TRBJ1-5; cdr3_aa: CASSKRSGDQPQHF; cdr3_nt: TGTGCCAGCAGCAAGAGGTCAGGGGATCAGCCCCAGCATTTT
clone_size: many; d_call: TRBD1; cdr3_length: 16; v_call: TRBV7-8; j_call: TRBJ2-5; cdr3_aa: CASSLVRGQGGETQYF; cdr3_nt: TGTGCCAGCAGCTTAGTACGGGGACAGGGTGGAGAGACCCAGTACTTC
clone_size: few; d_call: TRBD1; cdr3_length: 14; v_call: TRBV10-3; j_call: TRBJ2-2; cdr3_aa: CATRQGPNTGELFF; cdr3_nt: TGTGCCACGAGACAGGGACCGAACACCGGGGAGCTGTTTTTT
clone_size: NA; d_call: NA; cdr3_length: 12; v_call: TRBV7-8; j_call: TRBJ1-1; cdr3_aa: CATKWGDTEAFF; cdr3_nt: TGTGCCACCAAATGGGGTGACACTGAAGCTTTCTTT
clone_size: few; d_call: NA; cdr3_length: 16; v_call: TRBV20-1; j_call: TRBJ1-6; cdr3_aa: CSAKDGQSSYNSPLHF; cdr3_nt: TGCAGTGCTAAGGACGGCCAAAGCTCCTATAATTCACCCCTCCACTTT